This TCR beta chain was captured by sequencing in a study of TET2 disruption in CD19-targeted CAR T cells. Points on this clone: As yet, its antigen is unknown. The CDR3 extends 3 residues past the end of the read, so its final part is completed from the germline J gene. Other DNA sequences from this sample encode an identical CDR3 as well.

CDR1 and CDR2 (germline): KGHSH, LQKENI. The CDR3 spans 15 residues. V was cut by 5 bases and J by 0 bases, with 11 bases left in between. Treatment specified: autologous CTL019 cells: CD19 CAR with 4-1BB and CD3 zeta domains. TCR zeta and 4-1BB domains were built into the CD19 CAR. The starting T cells for CTL019 came from a peripheral blood leukapheresis. TCRdb's copy holds only in-frame clones and misses some; the assay was immunoSEQ multiplex PCR. This repertoire includes about 25,000 clones. This clonotype was obtained from a man aged 65 to 79 with chronic lymphocytic leukemia. The chain is built from TRBV18 and TRBJ1-3; no firm D call. Here the sequenced sample was CD8- CAR+ T cells sorted from cultured blood T cells, taken for CD19 CAR T cell therapy. Stated subset: CD8-negative CAR-positive T cells from the infusion product. The CDR3 spells CASSDQDYSGNTIYF. The covered CDR3 bases are TGTGCCAGCTCAGATCAGGACTACTCTGGAAACACC.